This TCR beta chain is drawn from a study of blood T cells in healthy people across ages. Notes on the study in general: Using unsorted PBMCs precluded a conclusive naive versus antigen-experienced comparison.

V lost 0 bases and J lost 5, with 7 bases in between. CDR1 is MGHRA, CDR2 YSYEKL, per germline. The CDR3 spans 13 residues. A sample-barcoded 5' primer and a J-beta primer mix were used in a second PCR of roughly 7 to 11 cycles. Using its own MiXCR run on the 5' RACE reads, TCRdb lists one record per CDR3 protein. This sample yields 1.6 million or so distinct CDR3 sequences, of which around 35% are seen a single time; around 11% belongs to the top ten. About this clonotype itself: Its target is unknown.

This clonotype was sampled from a woman in her 30s in good health. Sequenced sample: blood. V is TRBV4-1 and J is TRBJ1-2, with D hard to call. The CDR3: CASSQESSYGYTF. In DNA, the CDR3 is TGCGCCAGCAGCCAAGAGTCAAGTTATGGCTACACCTTC.